This T cell receptor (beta chain) was identified in a study of blood T cell repertoires in COVID-19. Whole-study context: Italy, Spain and the United States were the sources of the convalescent and acute COVID-19 samples.

Authors' processing steps: How many nucleated cells were present was estimated from reference gene primer amplification. Libraries were prepared by immunoSEQ multiplex PCR; TCRdb keeps only in-frame clonotypes and omits some of them. V and J calls and clone size are as listed in that table; D and trimming were resolved from the DNA. The profile shows some 430,000 clones, 90% of them singletons. This CDR3 spans 16 amino acids. The source of this sequence is a man younger than 30 who had recovered from COVID-19. Sequencing was performed on PBMCs or T cells enriched from blood (not recorded which). The chain combines TRBV21-1 with TRBJ1-5; TRBD1, the table's D call, was not compared with the DNA. TRBV21-1 is a pseudogene locus. CDR3: CASSKPLRDSNQPQHF. Written as DNA, the CDR3 is TGTGCCAGCAGCAAACCTCTCAGGGATAGCAATCAGCCCCAGCATTTT.